This T cell receptor (beta chain) derives from a study of shared clonotypes between healthy human individuals. The study, taken as a whole, reports: Memory subsets had estimated richness that was generally smaller than that of naive subsets.

To note about this clone: The antigen is unknown.

Clones were read by immunoSEQ multiplex PCR, and TCRdb kept only the in-frame ones, dropping some. The data contain roughly 2.2 million clones, about nine tenths of them singletons. This CDR3 contains 14 residues. Germline CDR1 reads SNHLY; CDR2 reads FYNNEI. The V gene lost 6 bases and the J gene lost 2 bases, with 14 bases spanning the gap. Within Nashville, Tennessee resided all donors, each a Caucasian adult. The J gene is TRBJ2-7, the V gene TRBV2; D not certain. The clonotype comes from a man aged 18-30 years in good health. Some clones in this sample may be carry-over from other donors' samples. Input material: naive CD4+ T cells from PBMCs. The sample's subset: CD45RA+ positively selected. CDR3 coding DNA: TGTGCCAGCAGAAATGCAGGTTCCACCTACGAGCAGTACTTC. Translation gives CASRNAGSTYEQYF.